The entry that follows covers one T cell receptor beta chain sequence. Original handling: How many nucleated cells were present was estimated from reference gene primer amplification. Repertoires were generated with immunoSEQ multiplex PCR, while TCRdb's copy carries only in-frame clones and drops some. The D gene and trimming were derived from the DNA, and the V and J assignments and clone size from that table. The table has under 400,000 clones, 88% seen once. This entry is derived from a study of blood T cell repertoires in COVID-19. Study-wide background: The samples span acute and convalescent COVID-19 from the United States, Italy and Spain. The cDNA or gDNA used as material had been derived from T cells, B-cell-depleted T cells, or PBMCs.

The Seattle patients, enrolled during active infection, were followed longitudinally. The length of the CDR3 is 15 residues. V was cut by 3 bases and J by 7 bases, with 19 bases left in between. CDR1 is SGHNT and CDR2 is YYREEE in the germline V gene (reference sequence). What was sequenced was peripheral blood. The rearrangement links TRBV5-4 to TRBJ1-2; D is uncertain. The sequence derives from a woman in her 30s with COVID-19, enrolled during active disease. The CDR3 is CASSSLTPTAAGYTF. The DNA for the CDR3 is TGTGCCAGCAGCTCCCTGACCCCCACAGCGGCTGGCTACACCTTC.